These T cell receptor beta chains were read from a single sample in a study of control samples from healthy donors and cancer patients. Generated by immunoSEQ multiplex PCR, the TCRdb table keeps only in-frame clones and is missing some. The table lists approximately 110,000 clones, about nine tenths of them singletons. The specimen was blood. The receptors shown here come from a woman aged 18 to 35 in good health. The CDR3 runs from the conserved cysteine through the conserved F or W. Fields, in order: J gene, clone size, D gene, V gene, CDR3 DNA, CDR3 protein. D genes are given only for firm matches. Size values are once, few and many counts, or a class for expanded clones, and some rows have none.

>TRBJ1-1|NA|TRBD1|TRBV6-2/TRBV6-3
TGTGCCAGCAGTTCGGACAGGGTTGAAGCTTTCTTT
CASSSDRVEAFF
>TRBJ2-7|NA|NA|TRBV4-2
TGTGCCAGCAGCCAAAAGAGCACCTGGGGCTCCGACTACGAGCAGTACTTC
CASSQKSTWGSDYEQYF
>TRBJ1-1|once|NA|TRBV29-1
TGCAGCGCTCCGGGCCTGGGGACTGAAGCTTTCTTT
CSAPGLGTEAFF
>TRBJ1-4|NA|NA|TRBV5-1
TGCGCCAGCACCTTGTTGGGGCCGACTAATGAAAAACTGTTTTTT
CASTLLGPTNEKLFF
>TRBJ1-1|NA|TRBD1|TRBV10-2
TGCGCCAGCAGTCTGGACAGGGGGCATACTGAAGCTTTCTTT
CASSLDRGHTEAFF
>TRBJ2-1|NA|NA|TRBV5-4
TGTGCCAGCAGCTTGGGTGGGGAAAGGTACAATGAGCAGTTCTTC
CASSLGGERYNEQFF
>TRBJ1-2|NA|NA|TRBV9
TGTGCCAGCAGCGGGGGGCCGAGAGGGAGTGGCTACACCTTC
CASSGGPRGSGYTF
>TRBJ1-4|once|NA|TRBV28
TGTGCCAGCAGTTTAGGGGTGACCCCAACTAATGAAAAACTGTTTTTT
CASSLGVTPTNEKLFF
>TRBJ2-2|NA|TRBD1|TRBV19
TGTGCCAGTAGTACCGCCTGGGACAGGGGCGGGGAGCTGTTTTTT
CASSTAWDRGGELFF
>TRBJ2-2|once|TRBD2|TRBV3-1/TRBV3-2
TGTGCCAGCAGCCAAGAAGTCAGCCAAGCGGGGGGCCTCGCGAACACCGGGGAGCTGTTTTTT
CASSQEVSQAGGLANTGELFF
>TRBJ2-7|NA|TRBD2|TRBV27
TGTGCCAGCAGTAAGGTCCCGGGACTAGCTCCCGAGCAGTACTTC
CASSKVPGLAPEQYF
>TRBJ1-5|NA|NA|TRBV6-2/TRBV6-3
TGTGCCAGCAGTTATCCCCGGGACAGCAATCAGCCCCAGCATTTT
CASSYPRDSNQPQHF
>TRBJ1-5|NA|NA|TRBV2
TGTGCCAGCACCCCCAAGGGTCTCAATCAGCCCCAGCATTTT
CASTPKGLNQPQHF
>TRBJ2-7|once|TRBD1|TRBV11-2
TGTGCCAGCAGCGAAGAGCTCGGACAGGGGCACCTCTACGAGCAGTACTTC
CASSEELGQGHLYEQYF
>TRBJ2-2|NA|NA|TRBV18
TGTGCCAGCTCGCAACAGGGGAACACCGGGGAGCTGTTTTTT
CASSQQGNTGELFF
>TRBJ2-5|NA|TRBD2|TRBV6-5
TGTGCCAGCAGCGTAGCGGGGGGCCAAGAGACCCAGTACTTC
CASSVAGGQETQYF
>TRBJ1-5|NA|NA|TRBV28
TGTGCCAGCAGTTTGTCGGTAAATCAGCCCCAGCATTTT
CASSLSVNQPQHF
>TRBJ2-4|NA|TRBD1|TRBV5-4
TGTGCCAGCAGCTTGGGGGAACAGGGGATTGCCAAAAACATTCAGTACTTC
CASSLGEQGIAKNIQYF
>TRBJ2-1|NA|NA|TRBV9
TGTGCCAGCAGCGTAGCAGGACAGCGTCAATCCTACAATGAGCAGTTCTTC
CASSVAGQRQSYNEQFF
>TRBJ1-1|NA|TRBD1|TRBV7-2
TGTGCCAGCAGCTTTTCGGGACAGGGTGGGACTGAAGCTTTCTTT
CASSFSGQGGTEAFF
>TRBJ1-1|NA|TRBD1|TRBV9
TGTGCCAGCAGCGTAGCGGCAGGGGGCATGAACACTGAAGCTTTCTTT
CASSVAAGGMNTEAFF
>TRBJ1-1|NA|NA|TRBV7-9
TGTGCCAGCAGCTTAAGGGGGGATCTCACTGAAGCTTTCTTT
CASSLRGDLTEAFF
>TRBJ2-5|few|TRBD1|TRBV18
TGTGCCAGCTCACGTCAAACAGGGGGCTACCAAGAGACCCAGTACTTC
CASSRQTGGYQETQYF
>TRBJ2-7|NA|NA|TRBV29-1
TGCAGCGTCCAGCAGGGACCCGCGCAGCAGTACTTC
CSVQQGPAQQYF
>TRBJ1-6|NA|TRBD1|TRBV19
TGTGCCAGTAGTGTCCGGGACAGCATTAATAATTCACCCCTCCACTTT
CASSVRDSINNSPLHF
>TRBJ2-3|NA|NA|TRBV28
TGTGCCAGCAGCCCCCAGGGGACGCTCGGCTCGGATACGCAGTATTTT
CASSPQGTLGSDTQYF
>TRBJ1-2|NA|NA|TRBV7-2
TGTGCCAGCAGCTTAGTCCGAGGGGATCTCTATGGCTACACCTTC
CASSLVRGDLYGYTF
>TRBJ2-2|NA|NA|TRBV27
TGTGCCAGCAGTCGACGTGTAAACGGGCTAGCGAACACCGGGGAGCTGTTTTTT
CASSRRVNGLANTGELFF
>TRBJ2-7|NA|TRBD2|TRBV6-2/TRBV6-3
TGTGCCAGCAGTGAGAGCGGGGCTCTCTCCTACGAGCAGTACTTC
CASSESGALSYEQYF
>TRBJ1-3|once|NA|TRBV6-5
TGTGCCAGCAAGTCGGCAGGGTCGGGAAACACCATATATTTT
CASKSAGSGNTIYF
>TRBJ2-4|NA|NA|TRBV27
TGTGCCAGCATGTCCATAGCCAAAAACATTCAGTACTTC
CASMSIAKNIQYF
>TRBJ1-5|NA|NA|TRBV6-2/TRBV6-3
TGTGCCAGCAGTTACGGAGTGGTGAATCAGCCCCAGCATTTT
CASSYGVVNQPQHF
>TRBJ2-1|NA|NA|TRBV7-9
TGTGCCAGCAGCTTATTGGCGCTGGCTAGCAATGAGCAGTTCTTC
CASSLLALASNEQFF
>TRBJ2-7|NA|TRBD2|TRBV23-1
TGCGCCAGCAGTCAGCTAGCGGGGACCTACGAGCAGTACTTC
CASSQLAGTYEQYF
>TRBJ2-3|once|TRBD1|TRBV24-1
TGTGCCACCGGGCGGGCCGGGACAGGGGTAGATACGCAGTATTTT
CATGRAGTGVDTQYF
>TRBJ1-2|NA|NA|TRBV6-2/TRBV6-3
TGTGCCAGCAGTTACCCCAGGGGAGGATACTATGGCTACACCTTC
CASSYPRGGYYGYTF
>TRBJ2-6|NA|NA|TRBV7-2
TGTGCCAGCAGCTTAACACTTACAGGGTCCGGGGCCAACGTCCTGACTTTC
CASSLTLTGSGANVLTF
>TRBJ1-2|NA|NA|TRBV12-3/TRBV12-4
TGTGCCAGCAGTTATGGGGGAGGCTACACCTTC
CASSYGGGYTF
>TRBJ2-7|NA|NA|TRBV6-2/TRBV6-3
TGTGCCAGCAGTTCACAAAATAACTACGAGCAGTACTTC
CASSSQNNYEQYF
>TRBJ1-6|NA|NA|TRBV7-3
TGTGCCAGCAGCTCTAACCCAATCGGGAATTCACCCCTCCACTTT
CASSSNPIGNSPLHF
>TRBJ1-6|NA|NA|TRBV5-4
TGTGCCAGCAGCTTGGACAGAAATTCACCCCTCCACTTT
CASSLDRNSPLHF
>TRBJ2-5|once|TRBD1|TRBV28
TGTGCCAGCAGTGACAGGGACCAAGAGACCCAGTACTTC
CASSDRDQETQYF
>TRBJ1-6|NA|TRBD1|TRBV7-2
TGTGCCAGCAGTAACGGACAGGGCCCCTCACCCCTCCACTTT
CASSNGQGPSPLHF
>TRBJ2-3|NA|NA|TRBV5-1
TGCGCCAGCAGCTTGAATTCCGAGACAGATACGCAGTATTTT
CASSLNSETDTQYF
>TRBJ1-5|NA|NA|TRBV4-2
TGTGCCAGCAGCCGGGAGGGGTTCGATCAGCCCCAGCATTTT
CASSREGFDQPQHF
>TRBJ1-1|once|TRBD1|TRBV3-1/TRBV3-2
TGTGCCAGCAGCCAAGATGGGTACAGGGGAAACACTGAAGCTTTCTTT
CASSQDGYRGNTEAFF
>TRBJ2-3|NA|NA|TRBV15
TGTGCCACCAGCAGAGATCAAGAGTCGGATACGCAGTATTTT
CATSRDQESDTQYF
>TRBJ1-2|NA|NA|TRBV29-1
TGCAGCGTACAACAGGGACCGGGGGGCTACACCTTC
CSVQQGPGGYTF
>TRBJ2-3|NA|NA|TRBV9
TGTGCCAGCAGCCCCCACCCTACAGGGCCAGGGGCCACAGATACGCAGTATTTT
CASSPHPTGPGATDTQYF
>TRBJ2-5|NA|NA|TRBV18
TGTGCCAGCTCACCACCCCGGGGCCGCGGTCAAGAGACCCAGTACTTC
CASSPPRGRGQETQYF
>TRBJ2-3|NA|TRBD1|TRBV18
TGTGCCAGCTCACCTGACAGGGGGCGCACAGATACGCAGTATTTT
CASSPDRGRTDTQYF
>TRBJ2-2|large|NA|TRBV29-1
TGCAGCGTTAGGTCCAGGGCGAGGAACACCGGGGAGCTGTTTTTT
CSVRSRARNTGELFF
>TRBJ2-1|NA|TRBD1|TRBV25-1
TGTGCCAGCAGTGAATGGTCCAGGGGGCTCGACAATGAGCAGTTCTTC
CASSEWSRGLDNEQFF
>TRBJ2-3|NA|NA|TRBV5-4
TGTGCCAGCAGCTTGGCCCAGGGGCGCACAGATACGCAGTATTTT
CASSLAQGRTDTQYF
>TRBJ2-6|once|NA|TRBV28
TGTGCCAGCAGTTTGAGGGGGGTTTCCTCTGGGGCCAACGTCCTGACTTTC
CASSLRGVSSGANVLTF
>TRBJ2-5|NA|NA|TRBV18
TGTGCCAGCTCACCACTTTCGCAAGAGACCCAGTACTTC
CASSPLSQETQYF
>TRBJ1-2|NA|NA|TRBV5-1
TGCGCCAGCAGCTTGGGACTTCCCAGCTATGGCTACACCTTC
CASSLGLPSYGYTF